This TCR beta chain stems from a study of blood T cell repertoires in COVID-19. Study at large: The United States, Italy and Spain were the sources of the acute and convalescent COVID-19 samples. Sources were T cells, B-cell-depleted T cells, or PBMCs; the material itself was cDNA or gDNA.

Per germline, CDR1 SGHTA and CDR2 FQGNSA. Between the trimmed V and J ends, which lost 5 bases and 4 bases, there was a span of 17 bases. CDR3 length: 16 residues. Original processing methods: Reference gene primer amplification gave estimated nucleated cell counts. This table comes from immunoSEQ multiplex PCR, and its TCRdb copy is limited to in-frame clones, with some not included. V and J calls and clone size follow that table, whereas D and trimming were derived from the DNA. This table has about 62,000 clones, around nine tenths appearing once. Sequencing was carried out using peripheral blood. This receptor was taken from a human donor in a cohort sampled during active COVID-19. This chain links TRBV7-2 with TRBJ1-4; TRBD1 might be the D (5 bases). CDR3 nucleotides: TGTGCCAGCAGCCGCTTTGTTACAGGCGTTAATGAAAAACTGTTTTTT. This codes for CASSRFVTGVNEKLFF. Variable domain in full (rest from reference TRBV7-2 and TRBJ1-4): GAGVSQSPSNKVTEKGKDVELRCDPISGHTALYWYRQSLGQGLEFLIYFQGNSAPDKSGLPSDRFSAERTGGSVSTLTIQRTQQEDSAVYLCASSRFVTGVNEKLFFGSGTQLSVL.